These T cell receptor beta chains were read from a single sample in a study of cytomegalovirus exposure and HLA in healthy donors. The data were produced by immunoSEQ multiplex PCR, yet TCRdb's version contains in-frame clones alone and is incomplete. In the table there are under 55,000 clones, about three quarters of which are singletons. The sequenced material came from PBMCs. The receptors here all came from a man between 18 and 35 years old in good health and CMV-seronegative. Each CDR3 is given with its conserved first and last residue. Fields, in order: J gene, CDR3 length, clone size, V gene, D gene, CDR3 protein, CDR3 DNA. The D gene is left open where the match is weak. Only part of the rows carry a size: once, few, many, or a class if the clone is expanded.

TRBJ1-1 13 few TRBV2 . CASSAEGNTEAFF TGTGCCAGCAGTGCAGAGGGAAACACTGAAGCTTTCTTT
TRBJ2-1 14 . TRBV7-8 . CASSLAGGRDGQFF TGTGCCAGCAGCTTAGCCGGGGGAAGGGATGGGCAGTTCTTC
TRBJ1-2 13 . TRBV4-1 . CASSQPPTYGYTF TGCGCCAGCAGCCAACCCCCTACCTATGGCTACACCTTC
TRBJ2-7 14 . TRBV30 . CAWSAGAEDHEQYF TGTGCCTGGAGCGCGGGGGCAGAGGACCACGAGCAGTACTTC
TRBJ2-7 13 . TRBV5-1 . CASSHGILYEQYF TGCGCCAGCAGCCACGGGATCCTATACGAGCAGTACTTC
TRBJ1-2 13 once TRBV30 . CAWSGGGIYGYTF TGTGCCTGGAGTGGGGGGGGGATCTATGGCTACACCTTC
TRBJ2-7 16 few TRBV7-9 TRBD2 CASSPGLAEAAYEQYF TGTGCCAGCAGCCCGGGACTAGCGGAGGCCGCCTACGAGCAGTACTTC
TRBJ2-7 16 medium-sized TRBV29-1 TRBD1 CSVVLDTGTGAYEQYF TGCAGCGTTGTGCTCGATACCGGGACAGGGGCCTACGAGCAGTACTTC
TRBJ2-7 15 . TRBV10-3 TRBD2 CATSDLAGGPEEQYF TGTGCCACCTCCGATCTAGCGGGAGGGCCGGAAGAGCAGTACTTC
TRBJ2-7 11 . TRBV29-1 TRBD2 CSVAREWEQYF TGCAGCGTTGCGCGGGAGTGGGAGCAGTACTTC
TRBJ2-5 13 . TRBV28 TRBD1 CASRSDREETQYF TGTGCCAGCAGGTCGGACAGGGAAGAGACCCAGTACTTC
TRBJ2-5 16 . TRBV10-1 TRBD1 CASSTGTGGGGETQYF TGCGCCAGCAGCACCGGGACAGGAGGAGGAGGAGAGACCCAGTACTTC
TRBJ2-2 14 . TRBV6-5 . CASSYGGLAGELFF TGTGCCAGCAGTTACGGGGGGTTGGCCGGGGAGCTGTTTTTT
TRBJ1-4 14 . TRBV6-4 TRBD1 CARTYRGTNEKLFF TGTGCCAGGACTTACAGGGGCACTAATGAAAAACTGTTTTTT
TRBJ2-5 12 . TRBV6-5 . CASMGPQETQYF TGTGCCAGCATGGGGCCCCAAGAGACCCAGTACTTC
TRBJ1-6 15 . TRBV25-1 TRBD1 CASSEQTGRGSPLHF TGTGCCAGCAGTGAACAGACAGGGAGAGGTTCACCCCTCCACTTT
TRBJ2-7 15 . TRBV4-3 . CASSQEYPGHYEQYF TGCGCCAGCAGCCAAGAATACCCAGGCCATTACGAGCAGTACTTC
TRBJ1-1 13 . TRBV7-9 . CASSLQGKTEAFF TGTGCCAGCAGCCTACAGGGTAAGACTGAAGCTTTCTTT
TRBJ2-2 17 once TRBV4-1 TRBD2 CASSQLAGGLNTGELFF TGCGCCAGCAGCCAACTAGCGGGAGGCCTAAACACCGGGGAGCTGTTTTTT
TRBJ1-4 14 few TRBV7-8 . CASSLFVSNEKLFF TGTGCCAGCAGCCTATTTGTCTCTAATGAAAAACTGTTTTTT
TRBJ2-3 14 . TRBV4-1 TRBD2 CASSHEAGADTQYF TGCGCCAGCAGCCACGAAGCGGGAGCGGATACGCAGTATTTT
TRBJ2-7 13 . TRBV27 . CASSFGQSLEQYF TGTGCCAGCAGTTTTGGACAATCCCTCGAGCAGTACTTC
TRBJ2-7 15 . TRBV4-3 TRBD2 CASSQDGEGGRMQYF TGCGCCAGCAGCCAAGACGGCGAGGGCGGGAGAATGCAGTACTTC
TRBJ1-1 12 . TRBV29-1 TRBD1 CSAGTANTEAFF TGCAGCGCCGGGACAGCGAACACTGAAGCTTTCTTT
TRBJ1-1 17 . TRBV12-5 . CASGLVQTGVMNTEAFF TGTGCTAGTGGTTTGGTACAGACAGGAGTCATGAACACTGAAGCTTTCTTT
TRBJ2-7 13 . TRBV6-6 . CASGPQGSGEQYF TGTGCCAGCGGCCCACAGGGCTCGGGGGAGCAGTACTTC